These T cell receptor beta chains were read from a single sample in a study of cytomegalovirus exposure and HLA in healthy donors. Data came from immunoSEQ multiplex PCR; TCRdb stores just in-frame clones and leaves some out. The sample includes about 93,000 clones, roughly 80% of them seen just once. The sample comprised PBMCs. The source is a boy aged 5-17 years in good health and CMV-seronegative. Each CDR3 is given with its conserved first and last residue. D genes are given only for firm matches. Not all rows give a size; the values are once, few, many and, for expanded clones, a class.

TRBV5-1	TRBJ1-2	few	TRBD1	TGCGCCAGCAGCGGGACAGCTGCCGGCTATGGCTACACCTTC	CASSGTAAGYGYTF
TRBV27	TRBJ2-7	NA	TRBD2	TGTGCCAGCAGGTCCGGGACTAGCGGCATGGGGGAGCAGTACTTC	CASRSGTSGMGEQYF
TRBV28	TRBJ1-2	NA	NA	TGTGCCACCCCCGGGATCCTAAACTATGGCTACACCTTC	CATPGILNYGYTF
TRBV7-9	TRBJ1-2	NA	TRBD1	TGTGCCAGCAGCCGGGACAGGGGTTTGACGTACTATGGCTACACCTTC	CASSRDRGLTYYGYTF
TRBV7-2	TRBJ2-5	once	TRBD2	TGTGCCAGCAGCGTGCCGGGGGGGCAGGAGACCCAGTACTTC	CASSVPGGQETQYF
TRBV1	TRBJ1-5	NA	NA	TGCACCAGCATACCGACAGGGGAAAGGCAGCCCCAGCATTTT	CTSIPTGERQPQHF
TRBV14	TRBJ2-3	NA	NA	TGTGCCAGCAGCCACCGACGGGTAGCTAGCACAGATACGCAGTATTTT	CASSHRRVASTDTQYF
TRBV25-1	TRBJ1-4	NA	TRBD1	TGTGCCAGCAGTGACCACAGGGGACCTAATGAAAAACTGTTTTTT	CASSDHRGPNEKLFF
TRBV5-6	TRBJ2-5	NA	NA	TGTGCCAGCAGGGGAGCGGGCCTCCAAGAGACCCAGTACTTC	CASRGAGLQETQYF
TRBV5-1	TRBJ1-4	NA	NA	TGCGCCAGCAGCACTTCAGGGGCAACTAATGAAAAACTGTTTTTT	CASSTSGATNEKLFF
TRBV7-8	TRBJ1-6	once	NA	TGTGCCAGCAGCTTAGATATCAGGGGCTCCTATAATTCACCCCTCCACTTT	CASSLDIRGSYNSPLHF
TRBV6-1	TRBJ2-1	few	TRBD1	TGTGCCAGCAGATTGACAGGGTCGATCAATGAGCAGTTCTTC	CASRLTGSINEQFF
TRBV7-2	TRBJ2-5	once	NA	TGTGCCAGCAGCCGCCCCCGAGGATCGGGGACTCCAGAGACCCAGTACTTC	CASSRPRGSGTPETQYF
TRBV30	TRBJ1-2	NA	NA	TGTGCCTGGGGAGTACAGGGAAGATATGGCTACACCTTC	CAWGVQGRYGYTF
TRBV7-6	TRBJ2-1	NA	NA	TGTGCCAGCAGCTTAGGATTCGGCGGCAATGAGCAGTTCTTC	CASSLGFGGNEQFF
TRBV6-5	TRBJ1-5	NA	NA	TGTGCCAGCAGTTACTCGTTTTGGGCGCCCCAGCATTTT	CASSYSFWAPQHF
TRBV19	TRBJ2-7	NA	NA	TGTGCCAGTAGTATCGGCGGGAACTCCTACGAGCAGTACTTC	CASSIGGNSYEQYF
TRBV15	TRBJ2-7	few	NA	TGTGCCACCGCCGGAGGCCCTGGACCGACCTACGAGCAGTACTTC	CATAGGPGPTYEQYF
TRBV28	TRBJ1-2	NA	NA	TGTGCCAGCGCGGACAGTCTCTATGGCTACACCTTC	CASADSLYGYTF
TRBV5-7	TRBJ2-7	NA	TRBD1	TGTGCCAGCAGTTCCGACAGGGTCTACGAGCAGTACTTC	CASSSDRVYEQYF
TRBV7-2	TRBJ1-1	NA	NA	TGTGCCAGCAGCCTCGGAGTACTTGAAGCTTTCTTT	CASSLGVLEAFF
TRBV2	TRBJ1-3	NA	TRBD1	TGTGCCAGCAGTGAATGGGACAGCTCTGGAAACACCATATATTTT	CASSEWDSSGNTIYF
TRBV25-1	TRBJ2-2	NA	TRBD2	TGTGCCAGCAGTGAACCCCACCGACTAGCGGGAGGCACCGGGGAGCTGTTTTTT	CASSEPHRLAGGTGELFF
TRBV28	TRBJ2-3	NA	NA	TGTGCCAGCAGTCCCACTACAGATACGCAGTATTTT	CASSPTTDTQYF
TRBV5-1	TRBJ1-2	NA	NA	TGCGCCAGCACCCTGGCGATACAGGGAGACTATGGCTACACCTTC	CASTLAIQGDYGYTF
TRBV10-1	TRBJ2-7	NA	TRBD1	TGCGCCAGCAGTGAGTCGAGGGCGGACAGGGGTTACTACGAGCAGTACTTC	CASSESRADRGYYEQYF
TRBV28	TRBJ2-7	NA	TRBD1	TGTGCCAGCAGGAGCGGACAGGGGTTATCCTACGAGCAGTACTTC	CASRSGQGLSYEQYF
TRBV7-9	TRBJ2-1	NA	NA	TGTGCCAGCAGCTTGGGACTCGCAATTAGCTCCTACAATGAGCAGTTCTTC	CASSLGLAISSYNEQFF
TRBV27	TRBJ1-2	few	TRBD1	TGTGCCAGCAGTTTCAGGGGGCTGGTTGGCTACACCTTC	CASSFRGLVGYTF
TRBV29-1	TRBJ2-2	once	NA	TGCAGCGTTCTCGAGAACACCGGGGAGTTGTTTTTT	CSVLENTGELFF
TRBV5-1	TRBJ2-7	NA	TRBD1	TGCGCCAGCTCCGGGACAGGGGGATACGAGCAGTACTTC	CASSGTGGYEQYF
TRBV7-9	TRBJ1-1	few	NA	TGTGCCAGCAGCCCGAGGGGGTTCACTGAAGCTTTCTTT	CASSPRGFTEAFF
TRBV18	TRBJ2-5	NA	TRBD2	TGTGCCAGCTCACTCCTAGCGGTTCAAGAGACCCAGTACTTC	CASSLLAVQETQYF
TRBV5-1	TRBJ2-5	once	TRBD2	TGCGCCAGCAGCTTGAGAAGCGGGGGGGCCCAAGAGACCCAGTACTTC	CASSLRSGGAQETQYF
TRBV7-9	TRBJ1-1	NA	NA	TGTGCCAGCAGCTTAGATACTCCGAACACTGAAGCTTTCTTT	CASSLDTPNTEAFF
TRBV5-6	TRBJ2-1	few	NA	TGTGCCAGCAGCTTGGAGGAGAGATCGGGGGAGTTCTTC	CASSLEERSGEFF
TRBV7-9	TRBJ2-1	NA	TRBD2	TGTGCCAGCAGCTCCCTTCCTAGCGGGAGGGACAACAATGAGCAGTTCTTC	CASSSLPSGRDNNEQFF
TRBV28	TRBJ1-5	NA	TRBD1	TGTGCCAGCAGCTCGGGACAGATGGGGGACTGGCCCCAGCATTTT	CASSSGQMGDWPQHF
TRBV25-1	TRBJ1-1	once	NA	TGTGCCAGCAAAGGGGATTTCAACACTGAAGCTTTCTTT	CASKGDFNTEAFF
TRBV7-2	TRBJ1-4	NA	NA	TGTGCCAGCAGCTTTTCGGGGAATAATGAAAAACTGTTTTTT	CASSFSGNNEKLFF
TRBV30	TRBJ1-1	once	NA	TGTGCCTGGAGTGTACAGGGTGAAGCTTTCTTT	CAWSVQGEAFF
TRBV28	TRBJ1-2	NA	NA	TGTGCCAGCAGTTTACTTGAGCTGTATGGCTACACCTTC	CASSLLELYGYTF
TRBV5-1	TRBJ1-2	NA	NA	TGCGCCAGCAGCTTCACAGAAGACTATGGCTACACCTTC	CASSFTEDYGYTF
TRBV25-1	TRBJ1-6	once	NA	TGTGCCAGCAGTGAATTGTTCCAAAATTCACCCCTCCACTTT	CASSELFQNSPLHF
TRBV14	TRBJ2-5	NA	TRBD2	TGTGCCAGCAGCCAAGATAGGCTAGCGGGCTCTCAAGAGACCCAGTACTTC	CASSQDRLAGSQETQYF
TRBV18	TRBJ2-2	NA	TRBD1	TGTGCCAGCTCACTATGGGACAGCGCGAACACCGGGGAGCTGTTTTTT	CASSLWDSANTGELFF
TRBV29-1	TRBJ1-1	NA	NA	TGCAGCGTTGGTAGGGACGGGAGAAACACTGAAGCTTTCTTT	CSVGRDGRNTEAFF
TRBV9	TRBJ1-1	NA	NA	TGTGCCAGCAGCCCCTTTTCAACAGGGATGACTGAAGCTTTCTTT	CASSPFSTGMTEAFF
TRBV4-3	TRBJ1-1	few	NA	TGCGCCAGCAGCCAACTTCAGGGATCTGAAGCTTTCTTT	CASSQLQGSEAFF
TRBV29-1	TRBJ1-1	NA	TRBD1	TGCAGCGCCCGGACAGGGGGCACTGAAGCTTTCTTT	CSARTGGTEAFF
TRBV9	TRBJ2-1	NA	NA	TGTGCCAGCAGCGTAGGCGGTTATTCCTACAATGAGCAGTTCTTC	CASSVGGYSYNEQFF
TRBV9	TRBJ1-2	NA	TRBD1	TGTGCCAGCAGCGGGACGACAGGGTCCTATGGCTACACCTTC	CASSGTTGSYGYTF
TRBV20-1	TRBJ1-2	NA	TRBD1	TGCAGTGCCGACAGGGAATATGGCTACACCTTC	CSADREYGYTF
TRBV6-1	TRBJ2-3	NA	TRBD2	TGTGCCAGCAAAAGGGACTACCTAAGCACAGATACGCAGTATTTT	CASKRDYLSTDTQYF
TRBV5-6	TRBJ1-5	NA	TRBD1	TGTGCCAGCAGCCAAGGGGGCTATCAGCCCCAGCATTTT	CASSQGGYQPQHF
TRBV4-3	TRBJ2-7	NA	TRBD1	TGCGCCAGCAGCCAAAGCGGGACAGGGGGCGTCGAGCAGTACTTC	CASSQSGTGGVEQYF